This T cell receptor beta chain is from a study of esophageal squamous cell carcinoma under preoperative chemotherapy. Looking at the study overall: Both tumor-infiltrating lymphocytes and peripheral blood T cells had their TCR repertoires profiled. Points from the study as a whole: Abundant clones tended to shrink rather than expand after paclitaxel-nedaplatin. Peripheral T cells showed a significant TCR diversity increase after chemotherapy, unlike tumor-infiltrating lymphocytes.

From the PCR reads, TCRdb called clonotypes with MiXCR, one entry per CDR3 protein. The sample shows roughly 9,300 distinct CDR3 sequences, roughly half of them seen only once. The time point here: after preoperative PTX-NDP chemotherapy. Preoperative chemotherapy with paclitaxel-nedaplatin was given to patients before surgery. The germline V gene has CDR1 MNHNS and CDR2 SASEGT. Unmatched junction bases numbered 17, after V lost 7 bases and J lost 4 bases. The CDR3 totals 17 residues. A word on this clonotype: Its matching antigen is unknown.

This specimen was acquired from a patient given preoperative chemotherapy. The TCR was taken from a human donor with esophageal squamous cell carcinoma. The donor label of this sample is uncertain. This sequence joins TRBV6-1 and TRBJ2-3; 7 bases agree with TRBD1. This CDR3 is CASNPWRDRESADTQYF. Here the CDR3 DNA reads TGTGCCAGCAACCCGTGGCGAGACAGGGAAAGCGCAGATACGCAGTATTTT.